This T cell receptor beta chain came from a study of radiation and T cells in renal cell carcinoma (TCRdb year 2020). Study-wide context: Samples were obtained from a clinical trial, in which 15 Gy stereotactic body radiation therapy was delivered to primary renal cell carcinomas and nephrectomy was performed 4 weeks later. In the 53 samples combined, 4,016,671 unique CDR3 nucleotide sequences were found, encoding 3,000,000 or so unique CDR3 amino acid sequences. In total, 50 to 55 samples underwent TCR beta sequencing: 25 or so tumors plus 27 peripheral blood samples. Overall study outcomes, separate from this receptor: Because pretreatment tumor biopsies were not available, the baseline intratumoral presence of clonotypes could not be determined. Dynamics of the blood repertoire were not tracked past 4 weeks after treatment. The single-armed trial design could not address effects of radiation dose or scheduling on the TCR repertoire. In blood, the top tumor clonotypes increased from baseline to 2 weeks after radiation and then shrank by 4 weeks, which suggests a temporary expansion of tumor-resident clones.

Following the manufacturer's recommendations, the immunoSEQ kit was used to generate TCR beta libraries from genomic DNA. Library preparation used a first multiplex PCR with proprietary primers, then a second PCR adding unique barcodes, with bead cleanups after each round. A kit-provided positive control reaction and a negative control reaction were included in every sample batch. The final libraries were assessed on an Agilent 4200 TapeStation D1000 ScreenTape, pooled by volume, and quantified by qPCR. Sequencing ran on an Illumina NextSeq500 with a MidOutput 150-cycle cartridge, using 156 Read1 and 15 Index1 cycles with kit custom primers. The pooled library was loaded at 1.0 pM with around 20% PhiX control spiked in. The published analysis was carried out like this. Vendor-processed data were analyzed in R, and a clonotype was defined as all T cells sharing the same CDR3 nucleotide sequence. For clone abundance analyses, frequencies were normalized to the 10,000 most abundant clones per sample. Public T cell clones, averaging fewer than five per sample, were removed before analysis. A difference in abundance of at least 32-fold between compartments was used to define tumor-enriched and baseline blood-enriched clonotypes. Clonotypes expanded or contracted between blood time points were identified with a beta-binomial differential abundance model. Similarity between tumor and blood repertoires was quantified using the Baroni-Urbani and Buser coefficient, and groups were compared with two-tailed Wilcoxon tests in R. TCRdb limited this immuneACCESS table to in-frame rearrangements with V and J called. A share of clones is missing; checked studies link under half to unresolved V genes, and the rest is unexplained. The V and J calls and clone size come from that table; D and trimming were worked out from the DNA. The sample table records 100,000 or so clones; 80% to 90% of these occur just once. Of the sample, under 9.5% is held by the ten largest clones.

The CDR3 starts with the cysteine, ends with the phenylalanine, and has 13 residues. Only the CDR3 region is kept as DNA, spanning 39 bases read in frame from base 1. V and J lose 1 base and 6 bases, and a span of 7 bases separates them. CDR1 SGHNT and CDR2 YYREEE were looked up in the germline V gene (reference sequence). With regard to this clone: Its cognate antigen has yet to be identified. Base quality data are lacking; no much larger clone is found one base away.

The time point tag for this specimen amounts to: baseline pretreatment blood. What the treatment or condition label conveys for this sample: 15 Gy SBRT to primary tumor, nephrectomy 4 weeks later. To track tumor-enriched clonotypes, serial peripheral blood was sampled from radiation-treated patients at baseline and at 2 weeks and 4 weeks after SBRT. Every patient's renal cell carcinoma showed clear cell pathology. The QIAamp DNA Blood Mini Kit (Qiagen) was used to prepare genomic DNA for TCR sequencing. The analyses included only samples that passed all quality control checks. The sequence links TRBV5-4 to TRBJ1-4; the D gene is perhaps TRBD1, from 6 matching bases. This receptor was obtained from a man aged 50 to 59 with renal cell carcinoma. This specimen consisted of blood, obtained from a patient whose treatment included radiotherapy and nephrectomy. In nucleotide form, the sequence is TGTGCCAGCAGCTTGTCAGGGGATGAAAAACTGTTTTTT. Protein translation: CASSLSGDEKLFF.